The 21 T cell receptor beta chains given below trace back to one sample, sequenced in a study of shared clonotypes between healthy human individuals. Here immunoSEQ multiplex PCR was the method, and the copy in TCRdb shows in-frame clones only, minus some. The top ten clones hold about 0.057% of a sample with hundreds of thousands of clones, less than 98% of them seen once. The specimen sequenced was naive CD4+ T cells sorted from blood. Subset in this sample: CD45RA+ positively selected. These receptors originate from a woman aged 30 to 39 in good health.

The CDR3 coding sequence is TGTGCCAGCAACGCGGACAGGGAGTTCTACGAGCAGTACTTC. Its translation: CASNADREFYEQYF. The J gene is TRBJ2-7, the V gene TRBV11-2, with 8 bases fitting TRBD1. The CDR3 is 14 amino acids. Germline V gives CDR1 SGHAT, CDR2 FQNNGV. Trimming cost V 7 bases and J 3 bases; bases outside gene matches: 8.

V and J are TRBV5-1 and TRBJ1-1; maybe TRBD1 (5 bases). Trimming pared 0 bases from V and 4 bases from J, leaving 16 bases between. The CDR3 extends over 16 amino acids. Germline V gene lookup returns CDR1 SGHRS and CDR2 YFSETQ. The CDR3 region has the DNA TGCGCCAGCAGCTTGGCCGTGGGGACTAGGGGCACTGAAGCTTTCTTT. This gives the protein CASSLAVGTRGTEAFF.

The chain combines TRBV19 with TRBJ1-1; D gene uncertain. The germline V gene encodes CDR1 LNHDA and CDR2 SQIVND (reference sequence). The CDR3 covers 18 residues. V lost 0 bases and J lost 2, with 19 bases in between. This CDR3 reads CASSIDRAAPLGNTEAFF. As DNA, the CDR3 is TGTGCCAGTAGTATAGACCGGGCAGCCCCGCTCGGCAACACTGAAGCTTTCTTT. Complete variable domain (other parts from reference TRBV19 and TRBJ1-1): DGGITQSPKYLFRKEGQNVTLSCEQNLNHDAMYWYRQDPGQGLRLIYYSQIVNDFQKGDIAEGYSVSREKKESFPLTVTSAQKNPTAFYLCASSIDRAAPLGNTEAFFGQGTRLTVV.

This sequence joins TRBV28 and TRBJ1-5; TRBD1 is a possible D gene (6 bases). This CDR3 has 16 residues. Trimming removed 6 bases at V and 0 bases at J, with 15 bases between. The germline gives CDR1 MDHEN, CDR2 SYDVKM. The CDR3 coding sequence is TGTGCCAGCAGCCTAACAGGGATGGGTAGCAATCAGCCCCAGCATTTT. It encodes CASSLTGMGSNQPQHF.

The chain has TRBV5-1 and TRBJ2-1; D call uncertain. The CDR3 totals 14 residues. CDR1 SGHRS and CDR2 YFSETQ come from the germline V gene. V was cut by 1 base and J by 8 bases, with 13 bases left in between. Here the CDR3 reads CASSLSANSDEQFF. Written as DNA, the CDR3 is TGCGCCAGCAGCTTGTCAGCGAATTCTGATGAGCAGTTCTTC.

CDR3 loop: CASSHASGKLTYEQYF. The CDR3 DNA sequence: TGTGCCAGCAGCCACGCTAGCGGGAAACTCACCTACGAGCAGTACTTC. The chain carries TRBV11-2 and TRBJ2-7, with TRBD2 matching 9 bases. Germline CDR1 is SGHAT and CDR2 is FQNNGV. This CDR3 comprises 16 residues. Trimming cost V 5 bases and J 2 bases; bases outside gene matches: 10.

The rearrangement uses TRBV4-2 and TRBJ1-4; possibly TRBD1 for D (5 bases). V lost 1 base and J lost 5, with 11 bases in between. Germline CDR1 reads LGHNA; CDR2 reads YNFKEQ. The CDR3 is 15 residues long. The CDR3, as DNA: TGTGCCAGCAGCCAAGGGGGGTTGGAGAATGAAAAACTGTTTTTT. It encodes CASSQGGLENEKLFF.

The chain joins TRBV6-5 to TRBJ2-2; 10 bases are a match to TRBD1. Germline V gene data show CDR1 as MNHEY and CDR2 as SVGAGI. This CDR3 contains 15 residues. The ends lost 6 bases at V and 5 bases at J; junction bases unmatched: 6. DNA for the CDR3: TGTGCCAGCAGAACGGACAGGGGGTGGACCGGGGAGCTGTTTTTT. It codes for CASRTDRGWTGELFF.

J is TRBJ2-5 and V is TRBV30; possible D gene TRBD2, 5 bases. The CDR3 runs to 14 residues. The germline gives CDR1 GTSNPN, CDR2 SVGIG (reference sequence). V gave up 5 bases and J gave up 1 base, with 14 bases separating them. The CDR3 sequence is CAWATRTAQETQYF. For the CDR3, the DNA is TGTGCCTGGGCAACTAGGACGGCCCAAGAGACCCAGTACTTC.

The chain couples TRBV11-2 to TRBJ2-7; 7 bases match TRBD2. Unmatched junction bases numbered 6, after V lost 1 base and J lost 3 bases. The CDR3 spans 15 residues. CDR1 and CDR2 from the germline V gene are SGHAT and FQNNGV. The CDR3: CASSLGLAVGYEQYF. The DNA of the CDR3 is TGTGCCAGCAGCTTAGGGCTAGCGGTAGGCTACGAGCAGTACTTC.

V gene TRBV5-1 combines with J gene TRBJ1-4; D is undetermined. Germline V lookup: CDR1 SGHRS, CDR2 YFSETQ. V shed 0 bases and J shed 8 bases, with 11 bases lying between them. The CDR3 contains 14 residues. The CDR3 nucleotides read TGCGCCAGCAGCTTGGAGAGGGTATGGGAAAAACTGTTTTTT. This gives the protein CASSLERVWEKLFF.

The chain joins TRBV28 to TRBJ1-6; D is ambiguous. CDR1 is MDHEN, CDR2 SYDVKM, per germline. V gave up 7 bases and J gave up 11 bases, with 12 bases separating them. The CDR3 spans 12 residues. CDR3 residues: CASNYLGAPLHF. DNA for the CDR3: TGTGCCAGCAATTACTTAGGCGCACCCCTCCACTTT.

This chain connects TRBV6-5 to TRBJ2-5, with D perhaps matching TRBD1 or TRBD2 (5 bases each). V was clipped by 2 bases and J by 4 bases, with 11 bases between them. The CDR3 spans 14 residues. Germline V lookup: CDR1 MNHEY, CDR2 SVGAGI. CDR3 in DNA: TGTGCCAGCAGTTACCGAGGGGTTCGAGAGACCCAGTACTTC. It codes for CASSYRGVRETQYF.

Points on this clone: Within the sample, other DNA sequences also encode this same CDR3. This chain links TRBV5-1 with TRBJ2-1, with 10 bases identical to TRBD2. The germline CDR1 and CDR2 sequences are SGHRS and YFSETQ. This CDR3 region has 16 residues. The V gene end was trimmed by 0 bases and the J gene end by 4 bases; junction bases not matched to a gene: 4. CDR3: CASSLGVAGGYNEQFF. CDR3 coding DNA: TGCGCCAGCAGCTTGGGTGTAGCGGGAGGATACAATGAGCAGTTCTTC.

The V call is TRBV2, the J call TRBJ2-2, with 8 bases aligning to TRBD2. The junction had 8 bases not matched to a gene; V was cut back by 7 bases and J by 4 bases. Germline CDR1 SNHLY, CDR2 FYNNEI. CDR3 length: 15 amino acids. The CDR3 DNA reads TGTGCCAGCAAATGGCGGGAGGAGGGCACCGGGGAGCTGTTTTTT. Its translation: CASKWREEGTGELFF.

The V call is TRBV30, the J call TRBJ2-1, with 10 bases identical to TRBD2. Germline loops: CDR1 GTSNPN, CDR2 SVGIG (reference sequence). This CDR3 spans 16 amino acids. CDR3 sequence (DNA): TGTGCGACGGGGGCCTCGGGACTAGCGACCTCGGGGGAGCAGTTCTTC. Its translation is CATGASGLATSGEQFF.

J is TRBJ2-7 and V is TRBV21-1. TRBV21-1 is noted as a pseudogene. This CDR3 is 15 amino acids long. CDR3 amino acids: CASSKAMRGNHEQYF. DNA for the CDR3: TGTGCCAGCAGCAAAGCCATGAGGGGTAATCACGAGCAGTACTTC.

This clone was picked up a small number of times. The J gene is TRBJ1-4, the V gene TRBV15; no reliable D call. Germline CDR1 is LNHNV and CDR2 is YYDKDF (reference sequence). Trimming cost V 0 bases and J 7 bases, with 6 bases left between them. The CDR3 extends over 13 amino acids. The DNA for the CDR3 is TGTGCCACCAGCAGAGATCTTAGTGAAAAACTGTTTTTT. This gives the protein CATSRDLSEKLFF.

Note on this clone: This specimen includes other DNA sequences encoding the same CDR3. The chain combines TRBV28 with TRBJ1-4; possibly TRBD1 for D (6 bases). CDR1 is MDHEN, CDR2 SYDVKM, per germline. V lost 1 base and J 2 bases, leaving 8 bases between the germline ends. CDR3 length: 15 amino acids. The chain's CDR3 is CASSLSGATNEKLFF. The CDR3 DNA follows: TGTGCCAGCAGTTTATCGGGGGCTACTAATGAAAAACTGTTTTTT.

V gene TRBV13 combines with J gene TRBJ2-7; D is perhaps TRBD2 (5 bases). V lost 5 bases, J lost 1 base, and 6 bases lay in between. In germline, CDR1 is PRHDT, CDR2 FYEKMQ (reference sequence). CDR3 length equals 12 residues. In DNA, the CDR3 is TGTGCCAGCAGCCGAGGGTCCTACGAGCAGTACTTC. This encodes CASSRGSYEQYF.

V usage is TRBV7-8 and J usage is TRBJ2-5, with D possibly matching TRBD1 (5 bases). This CDR3 comprises 15 residues. V lost 1 base and J lost 1, with 10 bases in between. Looked up from germline, CDR1 is SGHVS and CDR2 is FQNEAQ. CDR3 sequence reads: CASSLGRGVQETQYF. For the CDR3, the DNA is TGTGCCAGCAGCTTAGGTAGGGGCGTCCAAGAGACCCAGTACTTC.